This is a list of T cell receptor beta chains from one sample in a study of Ad26.COV2.S vaccination and SARS-CoV-2 variants. The method was immunoSEQ multiplex PCR; TCRdb's version includes in-frame clones alone and lacks a portion of them. The data show some 410,000 clones, around 93% seen once. Sequenced material: peripheral blood, taken in a trial of Ad26.COV2.S vaccine versus placebo. The receptor source for this set is a person aged 18-60 years who received the Ad26.COV2.S COVID-19 vaccine or a placebo. Each CDR3 is given with its conserved first and last residue. D genes are given only for firm matches. Size values are once, few and many counts, or a class for expanded clones, and some rows have none.

size	D	V	J	DNA	CDR3
-	-	TRBV6-5	TRBJ2-1	TGTGCCAGCAGTTTGCTTGGGGCCAGCTCCTACAATGAGCAGTTCTTC	CASSLLGASSYNEQFF
once	-	TRBV7-2	TRBJ2-3	TGTGCCACCTCGTGGGGGGTCGGGACAGATACGCAGTATTTT	CATSWGVGTDTQYF
-	TRBD2	TRBV6-2/TRBV6-3	TRBJ2-7	TGTGCCAGCAGTTCCGGGGGGGTAGTTTACGAGCAGTACTTC	CASSSGGVVYEQYF
once	TRBD1	TRBV4-3	TRBJ1-1	TGCGCCAGCAGCCACCTTGAGGGGACAGTAATGAACACTGAAGCTTTCTTT	CASSHLEGTVMNTEAFF
once	-	TRBV4-1	TRBJ2-3	TGCGCCAGCAGACTTACGGGGGAACCGGGAGATACGCAGTATTTT	CASRLTGEPGDTQYF
-	TRBD2	TRBV6-1	TRBJ2-1	TGTGCCAGCAGTGTTTCTAGCGGGGGCATATACAATGAGCAGTTCTTC	CASSVSSGGIYNEQFF
-	-	TRBV12-2	TRBJ2-3	TGTGCAAGTCGCTGGACGGCGTCTAGCGGGGGGCGGGATACGCAGTATTTT	CASRWTASSGGRDTQYF
-	-	TRBV25-1	TRBJ1-5	TGTGCCAGCAGTGGGCAGGTTAATCAGCCCCAGCATTTT	CASSGQVNQPQHF
-	-	TRBV5-6	TRBJ2-7	TGTGCCAGCAGCAACAGGTATTACGAGCAGTACTTC	CASSNRYYEQYF
-	TRBD2	TRBV5-1	TRBJ2-1	TGCGCCAGCAGCTTGACTAGCGGGGGGGTTAGTGAGCAGTTCTTC	CASSLTSGGVSEQFF